This T cell receptor beta chain derives from a study of blood T cell repertoires in COVID-19. Study-wide context: Samples representing acute and convalescent COVID-19 were sourced from the United States, Italy and Spain. PBMCs, B-cell-depleted T cells, or T cells were the source of the cDNA or gDNA that made up the material.

The CDR3 loop spans 17 amino acids. After removal of 7 bases from V and 2 bases from J, the junction contained 9 bases not matched to a gene. Per the germline V gene, CDR1 is MDHEN and CDR2 is SYDVKM. Original analysis: Using reference gene primer amplification, nucleated cell counts were estimated. Clones were read by immunoSEQ multiplex PCR, and TCRdb kept only the in-frame ones, dropping some. D and trimming were read from the DNA, whereas the V and J calls and clone size are those reported in that table. Found here are roughly 130,000 clones, about 90% of them singletons; the top ten hold 3.6%. Sequencing was performed on peripheral blood. This chain uses TRBV28 with TRBJ2-7; 15 bases match TRBD2. The clonotype was recovered from a woman aged 60 to 75 with acute or convalescent COVID-19. CDR3 amino acids: CASTGGLAGGLAYEQYF. CDR3 coding DNA: TGTGCCAGCACCGGGGGACTAGCGGGAGGACTAGCCTACGAGCAGTACTTC.